A selection of T cell receptor beta chains follows, all from one sample in a study of cytomegalovirus exposure and HLA in healthy donors. Method: immunoSEQ multiplex PCR; TCRdb's copy keeps in-frame clones and lacks some. The sample holds just over 80,000 clones, 60% to 85% seen once. Source material: PBMCs. The source of these receptors is a man aged 18 to 30 in good health and CMV-seropositive. Each CDR3 is given with its conserved first and last residue. The D gene is left open where the match is weak. Not every row has a clone size; where given, it reads once, few, many or a size class.

D gene	clone size	CDR3 length	V gene	J gene	CDR3 protein	CDR3 DNA
NA	NA	13	TRBV7-9	TRBJ2-1	CASSLIGRNEQFF	TGTGCCAGCAGCTTAATCGGTCGGAATGAGCAGTTCTTC
NA	once	11	TRBV6-5	TRBJ1-1	CASRADTEAFF	TGTGCCAGCAGGGCCGACACTGAAGCTTTCTTT
NA	NA	14	TRBV4-2	TRBJ2-7	CASSQEGLYYEQYF	TGTGCCAGCAGCCAAGAGGGGCTTTACTACGAGCAGTACTTC
NA	few	14	TRBV10-3	TRBJ1-3	CAISQGGSGNTIYF	TGTGCCATCAGCCAAGGGGGATCTGGAAACACCATATATTTT
TRBD1	NA	14	TRBV6-5	TRBJ1-5	CASSYLQGGQPQHF	TGTGCCAGCAGTTACTTACAGGGGGGACAGCCCCAGCATTTT
NA	NA	13	TRBV10-1	TRBJ2-2	CASSDSPPGELFF	TGCGCCAGCAGTGATAGCCCCCCCGGGGAGCTGTTTTTT
NA	NA	17	TRBV4-1	TRBJ1-3	CASSQLGGGHSGNTIYF	TGCGCCAGCAGCCAGCTCGGGGGGGGGCACTCTGGAAACACCATATATTTT
NA	NA	14	TRBV5-1	TRBJ1-1	CASSLRQQNTEAFF	TGCGCCAGCAGCTTGCGACAGCAAAACACTGAAGCTTTCTTT
TRBD2	NA	14	TRBV6-5	TRBJ2-7	CASSGRLAGGEQYF	TGTGCCAGCAGTGGAAGACTAGCGGGAGGAGAGCAGTACTTC
NA	NA	14	TRBV5-1	TRBJ1-4	CASSLAHNNEKLFF	TGCGCCAGCAGCTTGGCACATAATAATGAAAAACTGTTTTTT
TRBD1	NA	14	TRBV6-1	TRBJ2-7	CASLPPGQIGEQYF	TGTGCCAGCCTACCCCCGGGACAGATAGGCGAGCAGTACTTC
TRBD2	NA	15	TRBV29-1	TRBJ2-1	CSVAKAGSSYNEQFF	TGCAGCGTAGCTAAAGCGGGAAGCTCCTACAATGAGCAGTTCTTC
NA	NA	14	TRBV28	TRBJ1-1	CASSLTKINTEAFF	TGTGCCAGCAGCTTAACAAAGATTAACACTGAAGCTTTCTTT
NA	few	17	TRBV6-1	TRBJ2-1	CASSVSFTSLPYNEQFF	TGTGCCAGCAGTGTATCCTTTACTAGCCTGCCCTACAATGAGCAGTTCTTC
TRBD1	NA	13	TRBV28	TRBJ2-1	CASRVTGPNEQFF	TGTGCCAGCAGAGTGACAGGGCCGAATGAGCAGTTCTTC
NA	NA	16	TRBV5-4	TRBJ2-1	CASSLATRLSYNEQFF	TGTGCCAGCAGCTTGGCAACCCGACTCTCCTACAATGAGCAGTTCTTC
TRBD1	NA	13	TRBV5-1	TRBJ2-5	CASSMTGTETQYF	TGCGCCAGCAGCATGACAGGGACAGAGACCCAGTACTTC
NA	NA	14	TRBV28	TRBJ1-1	CASTSPGMNTEAFF	TGTGCCAGCACCAGCCCCGGGATGAACACTGAAGCTTTCTTT
TRBD1	NA	14	TRBV6-5	TRBJ1-3	CASSTTGAGNTIYF	TGTGCCAGCAGTACCACAGGGGCTGGAAACACCATATATTTT
TRBD1	few	15	TRBV10-1	TRBJ1-5	CASSDGSGGVQPQHF	TGCGCCAGCAGTGATGGGTCAGGGGGCGTCCAGCCCCAGCATTTT
TRBD2	NA	16	TRBV4-1	TRBJ2-7	CASSQERTSGNYEQYF	TGCGCCAGCAGCCAAGAGCGGACTAGCGGGAACTACGAGCAGTACTTC
NA	NA	18	TRBV2	TRBJ2-1	CASSRHVPRIAGINEQFF	TGTGCCAGCAGCCGACACGTTCCCCGGATCGCGGGAATAAATGAGCAGTTCTTC
NA	once	13	TRBV4-1	TRBJ2-5	CASSPQPGETQYF	TGCGCCAGCAGCCCGCAACCGGGAGAGACCCAGTACTTC
NA	NA	14	TRBV6-5	TRBJ1-4	CASSQQGNNEKLFF	TGTGCCAGCAGTCAACAGGGTAATAATGAAAAACTGTTTTTT
TRBD1	NA	14	TRBV4-1	TRBJ2-1	CASSQQGAGNEQFF	TGCGCCAGCAGCCAACAGGGGGCAGGCAATGAGCAGTTCTTC
NA	NA	15	TRBV5-8	TRBJ1-2	CASSLQQEDSGGYTF	TGTGCCAGCAGCTTGCAACAGGAAGACTCGGGTGGCTACACCTTC
NA	NA	14	TRBV6-1	TRBJ2-5	CASSEQVGQETQYF	TGTGCCAGCAGTGAACAGGTTGGACAAGAGACCCAGTACTTC
TRBD2	NA	12	TRBV5-4	TRBJ2-3	CASSPSGWTQYF	TGTGCCAGCAGCCCTAGCGGGTGGACGCAGTATTTT
TRBD2	NA	15	TRBV28	TRBJ2-3	CASSFSGSLTDTQYF	TGTGCCAGCAGTTTCAGCGGGAGTCTCACGGATACGCAGTATTTT
TRBD2	once	16	TRBV5-6	TRBJ2-3	CASSLALAGNTDTQYF	TGTGCCAGCAGCTTGGCGCTAGCGGGTAACACAGATACGCAGTATTTT
NA	NA	14	TRBV28	TRBJ2-7	CASSLSGVAGEQYF	TGTGCCAGCAGTTTGTCGGGAGTAGCAGGCGAGCAGTACTTC
NA	NA	13	TRBV2	TRBJ1-5	CASRQDSNQPQHF	TGTGCCAGCAGACAAGATAGCAATCAGCCCCAGCATTTT
NA	NA	13	TRBV25-1	TRBJ1-5	CASSYQVNQPQHF	TGTGCCAGCAGTTACCAGGTTAATCAGCCCCAGCATTTT
NA	NA	11	TRBV20-1	TRBJ1-2	CSASGSYGYTF	TGCAGTGCTAGTGGGAGCTATGGCTACACCTTC
NA	NA	17	TRBV2	TRBJ1-4	CASRKLAGVSANEKLFF	TGTGCCAGCAGAAAACTGGCAGGGGTGTCCGCTAATGAAAAACTGTTTTTT
NA	NA	14	TRBV6-1	TRBJ1-2	CASSHQTRGYGYTF	TGTGCCAGCAGTCACCAAACTCGGGGCTATGGCTACACCTTC
NA	once	16	TRBV4-2	TRBJ1-3	CASSQGRGGSGNTIYF	TGTGCCAGCAGCCAAGGGAGGGGAGGCTCTGGAAACACCATATATTTT
NA	NA	14	TRBV7-2	TRBJ1-2	CANWNVWGDYGYTF	TGTGCCAACTGGAACGTGTGGGGGGACTATGGCTACACCTTC
TRBD1	NA	16	TRBV5-4	TRBJ2-2	CASSSRDRDNTGELFF	TGTGCCAGCAGCTCCCGGGACAGGGATAACACCGGGGAGCTGTTTTTT
NA	NA	17	TRBV4-2	TRBJ2-7	CASSQESLGGAVYEQYF	TGTGCCAGCAGCCAAGAAAGCTTGGGCGGGGCCGTCTACGAGCAGTACTTC
NA	NA	11	TRBV6-5	TRBJ1-5	CASGADQPQHF	TGTGCCAGCGGGGCGGACCAGCCCCAGCATTTT
NA	NA	14	TRBV7-3	TRBJ2-7	CASSLRGPPGEQYF	TGTGCCAGCAGCTTAAGGGGCCCTCCGGGCGAGCAGTACTTC
TRBD2	few	15	TRBV10-1	TRBJ2-3	CASSASGRSTDTQYF	TGCGCCAGCAGTGCGAGCGGGAGAAGCACAGATACGCAGTATTTT
TRBD1	NA	13	TRBV6-4	TRBJ2-7	CASTQDRVYEQYF	TGTGCCAGCACACAGGACAGGGTCTACGAGCAGTACTTC
NA	NA	18	TRBV6-4	TRBJ1-5	CASSDSRDRGARNQPQHF	TGTGCCAGCAGTGACTCGAGAGATCGGGGGGCGCGAAATCAGCCCCAGCATTTT
NA	NA	14	TRBV7-8	TRBJ2-1	CASSPIAEDNEQFF	TGTGCCAGCAGCCCTATAGCGGAGGACAATGAGCAGTTCTTC
NA	NA	13	TRBV15	TRBJ1-5	CATTGWGNQPQHF	TGTGCCACCACCGGGTGGGGCAATCAGCCCCAGCATTTT
TRBD1	NA	15	TRBV6-1	TRBJ2-1	CASPRAGQGWNEQFF	TGTGCCAGCCCGAGGGCGGGACAGGGATGGAATGAGCAGTTCTTC
TRBD2	NA	15	TRBV11-1	TRBJ2-3	CASSLGAGVVDTQYF	TGTGCCAGCAGCTTAGGGGCGGGAGTCGTAGATACGCAGTATTTT
NA	NA	14	TRBV7-9	TRBJ2-1	CASSFGTYYNEQFF	TGTGCCAGCAGCTTCGGGACTTACTACAATGAGCAGTTCTTC